Shown below are 22 T cell receptor beta chains from a single sample sequenced in a study of naive and memory T cell subsets. An equimolar mix of two oligonucleotides served as the beta constant-region primer for TRBC1 and TRBC2. Four rounds of PCR amplified the ligated cDNA using nested alpha and beta constant-region primers plus SP2. TCRdb analysed the UMI-ligation and nested PCR reads with MiXCR anew, one entry per CDR3 protein. Among 1,400 to 1,500 distinct CDR3 sequences listed, nearly 7.5% were seen once. Sequences were obtained from CD8+ TEMRA cells from blood. Subset meaning: effector memory re-expressing CD45RA, CD45RA+ CD27-. The receptors were sampled from a human donor in good health.

In its sample, this clonotype was seen many times. The chain links TRBV28 to TRBJ1-1, with D hard to call. The V gene lost 0 bases and the J gene lost 4 bases, with 15 bases spanning the gap. Germline CDR1 and CDR2: MDHEN and SYDVKM. The CDR3 runs to 16 residues. In DNA, the CDR3 is TGTGCCAGCAGTTTATGGGTCCGGGGTAGGTGCACTGAAGCTTTCTTT. It codes for CASSLWVRGRCTEAFF.

This clonotype was recorded many times. The gene calls are TRBV27 and TRBJ2-7; D perhaps matches TRBD1 (7 bases). Germline lookup yields CDR1 MNHEY and CDR2 SMNVEV (reference sequence). The germline V and J ends were trimmed by 2 bases and 2 bases, with 13 bases remaining between them. CDR3 length: 15 amino acids. The CDR3: CASSLGGGAAYEQYF. CDR3 coding DNA: TGTGCCAGCAGTTTAGGAGGGGGCGCCGCCTACGAGCAGTACTTC.

This clonotype was counted a few times. The chain has TRBV3-1 and TRBJ1-1, with TRBD1 matching 8 bases. Germline V gene sequence: CDR1 LGHDT, CDR2 YNNKEL (reference sequence). V shed 0 bases, J shed 0 bases, and the junction held 3 bases outside the gene matches. This CDR3 is built from 16 residues. As DNA, the CDR3 is TGTGCCAGCAGCCAAGATCTCAGGGGGCTGAACACTGAAGCTTTCTTT. Translated, it gives CASSQDLRGLNTEAFF.

This clonotype was detected ten times or more. The rearrangement uses TRBV2 and TRBJ1-5, with D tentatively TRBD1 (6 bases). Germline loops: CDR1 SNHLY, CDR2 FYNNEI. V lost 2 bases to trimming and J lost 7 bases, with 12 bases between them. There are 14 residues in the CDR3. The CDR3 here is CASSEQGLLQPQHF. The CDR3 DNA follows: TGTGCCAGCAGTGAACAGGGGCTTCTGCAGCCCCAGCATTTT.

This clonotype was seen ten or more times. The chain couples TRBV6-2 or TRBV6-3 to TRBJ2-3; D unclear. V gave up 5 bases and J gave up 0 bases, with 6 bases separating them. CDR1 is MNHEY and CDR2 is SVGEGT in the germline V gene. The length of the CDR3 is 13 residues. In nucleotides, the CDR3 is TGTGCCAGCAGTCACACTAGCACAGATACGCAGTATTTT. Amino acids: CASSHTSTDTQYF.

Only a few counts were recorded for this clonotype. The V and J genes are TRBV28 and TRBJ1-4, with D maybe TRBD1 (6 bases). V was clipped by 6 bases and J by 4 bases, with 15 bases between them. CDR1 and CDR2 (germline): MDHEN, SYDVKM. This CDR3 spans 15 amino acids. The CDR3, as DNA: TGTGCCAGCAGGTCGGAGGACAGACATAATGAAAAACTGTTTTTT. Residues: CASRSEDRHNEKLFF.

This clonotype was detected only a few times. The rearrangement joins TRBV5-5 to TRBJ2-5, with a weak D call TRBD1 (5 bases). The CDR3 is 16 amino acids. The V gene lost 0 bases and the J gene lost 5 bases, with 17 bases spanning the gap. Germline lookup yields CDR1 SGHKS and CDR2 YYEKEE (reference sequence). CDR3 protein: CASSLAVQVKGETQYF. In DNA, the CDR3 is TGTGCCAGCAGCTTGGCCGTTCAGGTCAAGGGGGAGACCCAGTACTTC.

This clonotype has ten or more counts. The chain is built from TRBV10-1 and TRBJ2-2, with a tentative D call TRBD1 (5 bases). The CDR3 is made up of 13 amino acids. The V end lost 3 bases, the J end lost 3 bases, and 5 bases lay between the germline ends. Germline lookup yields CDR1 WNHNN and CDR2 SYGVQD (reference sequence). Written as DNA, the CDR3 is TGCGCCAGCAGTGACAGGGACACCGGGGAGCTGTTTTTT. Its protein product is CASSDRDTGELFF.

A few counts support this clonotype. CDR3 region: CASSEGQGVDTQYF. CDR3 nucleotide sequence: TGTGCCAGCAGCGAGGGACAGGGAGTGGATACGCAGTATTTT. The chain combines TRBV9 with TRBJ2-3, with 9 bases that match TRBD1. The CDR3 runs to 14 residues. Germline V lookup: CDR1 SGDLS, CDR2 YYNGEE. J lost 6 bases, V lost 3 bases, and 5 bases had no gene match.

This clonotype has ten or more counts. The chain recombines TRBV6-6 with TRBJ1-1; 9 bases line up with TRBD1. Losses at the gene ends were 4 bases for V and 0 bases for J; bases not matched to a gene: 3. Germline V lookup: CDR1 MNHNY, CDR2 SVGAGI (reference sequence). The length of the CDR3 is 15 residues. The CDR3 DNA is TGTGCCAGCAGTTTGGGACAGGGCGTGAACACTGAAGCTTTCTTT. The encoded protein is CASSLGQGVNTEAFF.

This clonotype appeared many times. The V call is TRBV28, the J call TRBJ2-1; unclear D gene. The CDR3 runs to 14 residues. V was clipped by 6 bases and J by 3 bases, with 12 bases between them. The germline V gene encodes CDR1 MDHEN and CDR2 SYDVKM. DNA of the CDR3: TGTGCCAGCAGGCTAGAGCCGAGCTACAATGAGCAGTTCTTC. Its translation is CASRLEPSYNEQFF.

As regards this clonotype: A junction boundary mismatches the germline segment, possibly from a read error. The V and J genes are TRBV6-5 and TRBJ1-5, with TRBD1 as a possible D gene (6 bases). CDR3 length: 15 amino acids. Germline assignment: CDR1 MNHEY and CDR2 SVGAGI. CDR3 amino acids: CASSAQGRSNQPQHF. DNA for the CDR3: TGCGCCAGCAGTGCCCAGGGGAGAAGCAATCAGCCCCAGCATTTT.

Details on this clonotype: Being one base from a much bigger clone, this may be a read error. The rearrangement joins TRBV9 to TRBJ2-1; weak D call: TRBD2 (6 bases). V gave up 3 bases and J gave up 5 bases, with 15 bases separating them. CDR3 length equals 15 residues. Looked up from germline, CDR1 is SGDLS and CDR2 is YYNGEE. The chain's CDR3 is CASSGGGVAHNEQFF. The CDR3 nucleotides are TGTGCCAGCAGCGGGGGCGGGGTAGCTCACAATGAGCAGTTCTTC. The full variable domain, with the rest looked up from reference TRBV9 and TRBJ2-1, is DSGVTQTPKHLITATGQRVTLRCSPRSGDLSVYWYQQSLDQGLQFLIQYYNGEERAKGNILERFSAQQFPDLHSELNLSSLELGDSALYFCASSGGGVAHNEQFFGPGTRLTVL.

This clonotype qualifies as medium-sized (0.01 to 0.1%). The chain employs TRBV5-1 and TRBJ1-6; D is unclear. Germline V gives CDR1 SGHRS, CDR2 YFSETQ. CDR3 size: 14 residues. V was trimmed by 1 base and J by 7 bases, leaving 9 bases between them. The CDR3: CASSLHPLNSPLHF. In DNA, the CDR3 is TGCGCCAGCAGCTTGCACCCTCTCAATTCACCCCTCCACTTT.

At least ten counts were recorded for this clonotype. The rearrangement uses TRBV9 and TRBJ2-7, with 9 bases fitting TRBD1. Losses at the gene ends were 5 bases for V and 3 bases for J; bases not matched to a gene: 6. The CDR3 extends over 14 amino acids. From germline, CDR1 is SGDLS and CDR2 YYNGEE. The CDR3: CASSEGQGGYEQYF. The CDR3 nucleotides read TGTGCCAGCAGTGAGGGACAGGGAGGCTACGAGCAGTACTTC.

This clonotype came up many times. The chain combines TRBV3-1 with TRBJ1-1; D remains unclear. V lost 0 bases and J 3 bases, leaving 14 bases between the germline ends. Looked up from germline, CDR1 is LGHDT and CDR2 is YNNKEL (reference sequence). There are 16 residues in the CDR3. CDR3 loop: CASSQDFRNGDTEAFF. The DNA of the CDR3 is TGTGCCAGCAGCCAAGATTTCAGGAATGGGGACACTGAAGCTTTCTTT.

This clonotype has at least ten counts. The J gene is TRBJ2-7, the V gene TRBV5-4, with 8 bases fitting TRBD1. Germline V gene sequence: CDR1 SGHNT, CDR2 YYREEE (reference sequence). The ends lost 4 bases at V and 3 bases at J; junction bases unmatched: 6. The CDR3 covers 14 residues. CDR3 sequence (DNA): TGTGCCAGCAGCCCCGACAGGGGTTTCTACGAGCAGTACTTC. This encodes CASSPDRGFYEQYF.

This clonotype has a count of ten or more. The J gene is TRBJ2-7, the V gene TRBV6-1, with D possibly TRBD1 on 6 matching bases. Germline CDR1 is MNHNS and CDR2 is SASEGT. Trimming took 7 bases from V and 5 from J, leaving 15 bases between them. CDR3 size: 13 residues. For the CDR3, the DNA is TGTGCCAGCACCCGACAGGCTCCCAACGAGCAGTACTTC. This translates into CASTRQAPNEQYF.

In its sample, this clonotype was seen many times. The chain joins TRBV5-6 to TRBJ2-5, with 8 bases fitting TRBD1. Germline CDR1 and CDR2: SGHDT and YYEEEE. This CDR3 has 18 amino acids. Trimming cost V 4 bases and J 2 bases; bases outside gene matches: 16. The CDR3: CASSTFPEGQAYQETQYF. The CDR3 DNA reads as TGTGCCAGCAGCACATTTCCGGAGGGACAGGCATATCAAGAGACCCAGTACTTC.

This clonotype was detected many times. The CDR3 here is CSVEGPVGPGELFF. In DNA form, the CDR3 reads TGCAGCGTTGAAGGACCCGTGGGGCCCGGGGAGCTGTTTTTT. The rearrangement uses TRBV29-1 and TRBJ2-2; tentatively, D is TRBD1 (5 bases). The length of the CDR3 is 14 residues. V gave up 1 base and J gave up 6 bases, with 12 bases separating them. Germline-derived CDR1 and CDR2 are SQVTM and ANQGSEA.

The chain carries TRBV7-9 and TRBJ2-1; 7 bases align to TRBD1. V lost 0 bases and J lost 0; bases outside the gene matches: 14. The V gene's germline CDR1 is SEHNR and CDR2 FQNEAQ (reference sequence). The CDR3 is 20 amino acids. CDR3 nucleotides: TGTGCCAGCAGCTTAGCGGCCGGACAGGTCACTGTTTACTCCTACAATGAGCAGTTCTTC. As protein: CASSLAAGQVTVYSYNEQFF.

As DNA, the CDR3 is TGTGCCAGCAGACAGGGAACTGAAGCTTTCTTT. This translates into CASRQGTEAFF. V usage is TRBV12-3 or TRBV12-4 and J usage is TRBJ1-1, with D perhaps matching TRBD1 (6 bases). CDR3 length: 11 amino acids. V lost 6 bases and J lost 5, with 7 bases in between.